The clone carrying this T cell receptor (beta chain) was counted only a few times. This entry comes from a study of regulatory T cells in long-lasting Graves disease. The time point: newly diagnosed GD, antithyroid drugs for less than 3 months. RNA extracted from PBMCs served as the sequencing template. Graves' disease diagnosis relied on American Thyroid Association guidelines. Per germline, CDR1 MGHRA and CDR2 YSYEKL. CDR3 length equals 15 residues. Trimming removed 0 bases at V and 3 bases at J, with 12 bases between. The TCR beta library used iRepertoire HTBI primers with Arm-PCR amplification of CDR3. Original handling: Spanning all samples, the identified segments comprised around 62 TRBV and about 15 TRBJ. MiXCR, applied by TCRdb to the multiplex PCR reads, yields one record per CDR3 protein. TCRdb, rather than the study authors, made the V and J calls. The sample carries 530,000 or so distinct CDR3 sequences, about 15% recorded once.

This same sample was also taken into another study, of T cells in Graves' hyperthyroidism and ophthalmopathy. This second study notes: Ophthalmopathy was separated from stable hyperthyroidism by a 13 V-J model.

This chain links TRBV4-1 with TRBJ2-7; unclear D gene. The source was peripheral blood mononuclear cells (PBMCs), collected at new diagnosis, from a patient treated with antithyroid drugs. The TCR originated in a man aged 18-30 years with Graves disease. CDR3 amino acids: CASSQEPHPNYEQYF. In DNA, the CDR3 is TGCGCCAGCAGCCAAGAGCCCCATCCGAACTACGAGCAGTACTTC.